These 16 T cell receptor beta chains were sequenced from one sample in a study of regulatory T cells in long-lasting Graves disease. Time point described: persistent/refractory GD, antithyroid drugs over 5 years with positive TRAb. PBMC RNA was the source of the TCR library. For TCR beta, libraries came from iRepertoire HTBI primers and Arm-PCR of CDR3 regions. TCRdb used MiXCR to reprocess the multiplex PCR reads, holding one entry per CDR3 protein. Of 350,000 to 450,000 distinct CDR3 sequences in the sample, under 25% were seen once. The sequencing here drew on peripheral blood mononuclear cells (PBMCs), taken when the disease was refractory, from a patient treated with antithyroid drugs. These receptors were taken from a female donor with Graves disease.

The gene calls are TRBV7-8 and TRBJ2-1, with 10 bases aligning to TRBD2. Per germline, CDR1 SGHVS and CDR2 FQNEAQ. Trimming cost V 6 bases and J 7 bases; bases outside gene matches: 18. The CDR3 covers 18 residues. CDR3 coding DNA: TGTGCCAGCAGGCCGAACCTACTTCTAGCGGGAGTACGTAATGAGCAGTTCTTC. Its translation is CASRPNLLLAGVRNEQFF.

This clonotype has at least ten counts. The rearrangement links TRBV5-1 to TRBJ1-2; 9 bases map to TRBD1. The CDR3 is 14 amino acids. Germline V CDR1 and CDR2: SGHRS, YFSETQ. V dropped 4 bases and J dropped 5; count of bases not matched to a gene: 6. The CDR3 region is CASSTGTGTYGYTF. The CDR3 DNA sequence: TGCGCCAGCAGCACGGGGACAGGGACTTATGGCTACACCTTC.

This clonotype appeared many times. This chain connects TRBV10-3 to TRBJ2-5; 8 bases agree with TRBD2. The CDR3 is 13 amino acids. Germline loops: CDR1 ENHRY, CDR2 SYGVKD. V was pared by 10 bases and J by 0 bases, with 4 bases of the junction left unmatched. CDR3 protein: CATASGYQETQYF. For the CDR3, the DNA is TGTGCCACCGCTAGCGGGTACCAAGAGACCCAGTACTTC.

This clonotype was recorded many times. V is TRBV7-9 and J is TRBJ2-7; D is unresolved. Per the germline V gene, CDR1 is SEHNR and CDR2 is FQNEAQ (reference sequence). The CDR3 contains 11 residues. V lost 3 bases to trimming and J lost 6 bases, with 6 bases between them. The CDR3 here is CASSLNSEQYF. The CDR3 DNA reads as TGTGCCAGCAGCTTGAACAGCGAGCAGTACTTC.

This clonotype was seen at least ten times. This sequence joins TRBV2 and TRBJ1-5; no reliable D call. V lost 7 bases and J lost 4, with 11 bases in between. This CDR3 has 13 residues. The germline V gene encodes CDR1 SNHLY and CDR2 FYNNEI. The CDR3 DNA sequence: TGTGCCAGCAACGGGCTTAGGAATCAGCCCCAGCATTTT. This encodes CASNGLRNQPQHF.

The rearrangement uses TRBV9 and TRBJ2-5, with D perhaps matching TRBD1 (6 bases). Germline V gene sequence: CDR1 SGDLS, CDR2 YYNGEE. This CDR3 has 14 residues. V shed 0 bases and J shed 5 bases, with 11 bases lying between them. CDR3 amino acids: CASSVERQGETQYF. For the CDR3, the DNA is TGTGCCAGCAGCGTAGAGAGGCAGGGGGAGACCCAGTACTTC.

This rearrangement joins TRBV5-6 to TRBJ2-4, with D possibly matching TRBD1 (6 bases). Trimming cost V 0 bases and J 2 bases, with 12 bases left between them. The CDR3 covers 16 residues. The germline V gene has CDR1 SGHDT and CDR2 YYEEEE. Here the CDR3 DNA reads TGTGCCAGCAGCTTGGTTGAAAGGGGGTCCAAAAACATTCAGTACTTC. It codes for CASSLVERGSKNIQYF.

The chain couples TRBV29-1 to TRBJ2-7; 10 nucleotides line up with TRBD2. With 7 bases clipped from V and 6 bases from J, the junction kept 9 bases outside the gene matches. The CDR3 runs to 13 residues. Germline lookup yields CDR1 SQVTM and CDR2 ANQGSEA. The CDR3 spells CSAASGSRSEQYF. In nucleotides, the CDR3 is TGCAGCGCCGCTAGCGGGAGTAGATCCGAGCAGTACTTC.

This clonotype came up many times. The rearrangement joins TRBV5-1 to TRBJ2-2, with 10 bases that match TRBD2. The germline gives CDR1 SGHRS, CDR2 YFSETQ. The CDR3 is 17 amino acids. Losses at the gene ends were 3 bases for V and 4 bases for J; bases not matched to a gene: 9. The CDR3: CASSSGLAASPTGELFF. CDR3 bases: TGCGCCAGCAGCTCTGGACTAGCGGCAAGCCCCACCGGGGAGCTGTTTTTT. Combining the CDR3 with reference TRBV5-1 and TRBJ2-2 gives the whole variable domain KAGVTQTPRYLIKTRGQQVTLSCSPISGHRSVSWYQQTPGQGLQFLFEYFSETQRNKGNFPGRFSGRQFSNSRSEMNVSTLELGDSALYLCASSSGLAASPTGELFFGEGSRLTVL.

This clonotype showed up just a few times. J is TRBJ2-7 and V is TRBV4-1, with 12 bases that match TRBD2. V was clipped by 3 bases and J by 3 bases; unmatched bases: 6. Germline values: CDR1 MGHRA, CDR2 YSYEKL. The CDR3 is 16 amino acids. The CDR3 sequence: CASSHDGTSGYYEQYF. The CDR3 bases are TGCGCCAGCAGCCACGACGGGACTAGCGGGTACTACGAGCAGTACTTC.

This clonotype was counted between two and nine times. The chain uses TRBV19 and TRBJ2-7; TRBD1 aligns across 9 bases. This CDR3 region has 15 residues. Germline V gene lookup returns CDR1 LNHDA and CDR2 SQIVND (reference sequence). With V trimmed by 6 bases and J by 2 bases, 8 bases remained unmatched. This CDR3 is CASRRSGTGPYEQYF. In DNA form, the CDR3 reads TGTGCCAGTAGGCGTTCCGGGACAGGGCCCTACGAGCAGTACTTC.

This clonotype was seen ten or more times. The chain is built from TRBV18 and TRBJ2-7; TRBD1 aligns across 9 bases. The CDR3 runs 14 residues. After removal of 3 bases from V and 7 bases from J, the junction contained 7 bases not matched to a gene. Germline lookup yields CDR1 KGHSH and CDR2 LQKENI. The CDR3 DNA reads TGTGCCAGCTCACCGAGACAGGGGGTAGGGGAGCAGTACTTC. This encodes CASSPRQGVGEQYF.

The sample holds a few counts of this clonotype. The chain has TRBV12-3 or TRBV12-4 and TRBJ1-5; D is uncertain. There are 13 residues in the CDR3. V was clipped by 5 bases and J by 6 bases, with 11 bases between them. The CDR3 region has the DNA TGTGCCAGCAGTAACAAAGGCGTTCAGCCCCAGCATTTT. Its protein is CASSNKGVQPQHF.

This clonotype was counted many times. V and J are TRBV27 and TRBJ1-2; TRBD1 might be the D (6 bases). CDR1 is MNHEY and CDR2 is SMNVEV in the germline V gene (reference sequence). There are 13 residues in the CDR3. Trimming removed 5 bases at V and 8 bases at J, with 15 bases between. This CDR3 is CASSQTQGSGYTF. CDR3 in DNA: TGTGCCAGCAGTCAAACACAGGGTAGCGGCTACACCTTC.

This clonotype was observed at least ten times. The junction and the germline gene differ at one end; a read error may be behind it. The rearrangement uses TRBV20-1 and TRBJ1-2; D is possibly TRBD1 (6 bases). Germline V CDR1 and CDR2: DFQATT, SNEGSKA (reference sequence). The CDR3 contains 12 residues. The CDR3 loop is CSGGGHLYGYTF. For the CDR3, the DNA is TGTAGTGGGGGGGGCCACCTCTATGGCTACACCTTC.

The rearrangement joins TRBV6-1 to TRBJ1-3; unclear D gene. V was pared by 5 bases and J by 0 bases, with 11 bases between. Germline loops: CDR1 MNHNS, CDR2 SASEGT. This CDR3 spans 15 amino acids. For the CDR3, the DNA is TGTGCCAGCAGTCCGACATCATTCTCTGGAAACACCATATATTTT. Translated, it gives CASSPTSFSGNTIYF.